These 17 T cell receptor beta chains share one sample of origin, sequenced in a study of shared clonotypes between healthy human individuals. Produced via immunoSEQ multiplex PCR; TCRdb's table is partial and in-frame only. Here the sample spans about 820,000 clones, 80% to 95% being singletons. Terminally differentiated effector memory CD45RA+ cells were left out of the naive CD8 fraction, which was CD45RO-negative and positively selected for CCR7. Sample: naive CD8+ T cells sorted from blood. The source is a man younger than 45 in good health.

V gene TRBV7-9 combines with J gene TRBJ2-2, with D perhaps TRBD2 (6 bases). The V end lost 5 bases, the J end lost 6 bases, and 22 bases lay between the germline ends. Germline values: CDR1 SEHNR, CDR2 FQNEAQ (reference sequence). This CDR3 spans 17 amino acids. CDR3 amino acids: CASSPLAGLAVPGELFF. The CDR3 DNA reads TGTGCCAGCAGCCCTTTAGCAGGATTAGCGGTTCCCGGGGAGCTGTTTTTT.

This clone was counted a single time. The chain uses TRBV5-1 and TRBJ2-1; 7 nucleotides agree with TRBD2. The germline CDR1 and CDR2 sequences are SGHRS and YFSETQ. The CDR3 runs to 17 residues. The trim removed 1 base at V and 5 bases at J, leaving 12 bases unmatched. CDR3 region: CASSLLPKRGLDNEQFF. CDR3 DNA sequence: TGCGCCAGCAGCTTGTTACCAAAGCGGGGATTAGACAATGAGCAGTTCTTC.

V usage is TRBV15 and J usage is TRBJ2-3; tentatively, D is TRBD1 (6 bases). CDR3 size: 15 residues. Deletions cut 4 bases from V and 2 bases from J, with 13 bases between. Germline V gives CDR1 LNHNV, CDR2 YYDKDF (reference sequence). CDR3 nucleotides: TGTGCCACCAGCACCACACAGGGTATCACAGATACGCAGTATTTT. Amino acids: CATSTTQGITDTQYF.

This chain uses TRBV2 with TRBJ2-1, with TRBD1 matching over 11 bases. CDR1 and CDR2 (germline): SNHLY, FYNNEI. V trimming: 8 bases; J trimming: 7 bases; junction bases outside the gene matches: 10. This CDR3 has 15 amino acids. The CDR3 sequence: CASWAAGQGANEQFF. The CDR3 DNA reads as TGTGCCAGCTGGGCCGCCGGACAGGGGGCGAATGAGCAGTTCTTC.

This chain connects TRBV5-4 to TRBJ2-7; D is possibly TRBD1 (5 bases). Germline-derived CDR1 and CDR2 are SGHNT and YYREEE (reference sequence). This CDR3 region has 16 residues. Between the trimmed V and J ends, which lost 4 bases and 0 bases, there was a span of 17 bases. The CDR3 spells CASSPRVGVTSYEQYF. The CDR3 DNA reads as TGTGCCAGCAGCCCCAGGGTAGGGGTGACCTCCTACGAGCAGTACTTC.

Remarks on this clone: A read error may produce the germline difference seen at one junction end. The gene calls are TRBV10-3 and TRBJ2-7, with D perhaps given as TRBD1 or TRBD2 (5 bases each). The CDR3 is made up of 15 amino acids. The germline V gene encodes CDR1 ENHRY and CDR2 SYGVKD. The CDR3, as DNA: TGTGCCATCAGCCCGATTTCCGGGGCGACCTACGAGCGGTACTTC. Residues: CAISPISGATYERYF.

The V call is TRBV6-1, the J call TRBJ1-1; the D gene is possibly TRBD1 (5 bases). The V end lost 4 bases, the J end lost 7 bases, and 25 bases lay between the germline ends. The germline gives CDR1 MNHNS, CDR2 SASEGT. The CDR3 runs to 17 residues. This CDR3 is CASSALTSGLHTGEAFF. CDR3 DNA sequence: TGTGCCAGCAGTGCGTTAACTTCGGGACTCCACACTGGTGAAGCTTTCTTT.

The gene calls are TRBV19 and TRBJ1-5; 8 nucleotides align to TRBD1. The CDR3 spans 16 residues. The ends lost 4 bases at V and 5 bases at J; junction bases unmatched: 10. Germline loops: CDR1 LNHDA, CDR2 SQIVND (reference sequence). This CDR3 reads CASSTLDRAEDQPQHF. DNA for the CDR3: TGTGCCAGTAGTACCCTGGACAGGGCCGAGGATCAGCCCCAGCATTTT.

The chain combines TRBV7-9 with TRBJ2-1; TRBD2 matches 11 bases. Looked up from germline, CDR1 is SEHNR and CDR2 is FQNEAQ (reference sequence). Trimming at V came to 5 bases and at J to 0 bases, leaving 9 bases not matched to a gene. The CDR3 spans 18 residues. CDR3 DNA sequence: TGTGCCAGCAGCCCACGGCTAGCGGGAGGAGGCTCCTACAATGAGCAGTTCTTC. This translates into CASSPRLAGGGSYNEQFF.

The sample holds one count of this clone. The gene calls are TRBV6-5 and TRBJ2-3; D is ambiguous. The germline gives CDR1 MNHEY, CDR2 SVGAGI. V was trimmed by 2 bases and J by 3 bases, leaving 6 bases between them. The CDR3 is 13 amino acids. The CDR3 region is CASSYTNTDTQYF. CDR3 DNA sequence: TGTGCCAGCAGTTACACCAATACAGATACGCAGTATTTT.

A remark on this clone: Other DNA sequences from this sample encode an identical CDR3 as well. The chain uses TRBV28 and TRBJ2-7, with 7 positions matching TRBD1. Germline values: CDR1 MDHEN, CDR2 SYDVKM. The CDR3 loop spans 13 amino acids. The V gene end was trimmed by 3 bases and the J gene end by 4 bases; junction bases not matched to a gene: 3. The CDR3 region has the DNA TGTGCCAGCAGTTTGACAGGGAGTTACGAGCAGTACTTC. It encodes CASSLTGSYEQYF.

CDR3 in amino acids: CASSVWIGPYEQYF. The CDR3 nucleotides read TGTGCCAGCAGTGTGTGGATTGGACCCTACGAGCAGTACTTC. This chain links TRBV2 with TRBJ2-7; D uncertain. The CDR3 contains 14 residues. Germline CDR1 SNHLY, CDR2 FYNNEI. V lost 4 bases and J lost 2, with 12 bases in between.

V and J are TRBV29-1 and TRBJ2-4, with D maybe TRBD1 (5 bases). Trimming took 6 bases from V and 6 from J, leaving 15 bases between them. In germline, CDR1 is SQVTM, CDR2 ANQGSEA. The CDR3 consists of 13 residues. The CDR3 is CSVGEATGNIQYF. In DNA form, the CDR3 reads TGCAGCGTGGGCGAAGCCACAGGAAACATTCAGTACTTC. The complete variable domain, with remaining parts taken from reference TRBV29-1 and TRBJ2-4, reads SAVISQKPSRDICQRGTSLTIQCQVDSQVTMMFWYRQQPGQSLTLIATANQGSEATYESGFVIDKFPISRPNLTFSTLTVSNMSPEDSSIYLCSVGEATGNIQYFGAGTRLSVL.

This rearrangement joins TRBV7-9 to TRBJ1-2; D is uncertain. The CDR3 consists of 15 residues. The germline V gene encodes CDR1 SEHNR and CDR2 FQNEAQ (reference sequence). The germline V and J ends were trimmed by 7 bases and 5 bases, with 20 bases remaining between them. Here the CDR3 reads CASTLGPNLGYGYTF. CDR3 bases: TGTGCCAGCACCCTTGGACCGAATCTGGGGTATGGCTACACCTTC.

The V call is TRBV7-9, the J call TRBJ1-2, with D possibly matching TRBD1 (6 bases). There are 15 residues in the CDR3. V was trimmed by 1 base and J by 3 bases, leaving 12 bases between them. CDR1 SEHNR and CDR2 FQNEAQ come from the germline V gene (reference sequence). The CDR3 bases are TGTGCCAGCAGCTTAGATGTTGGACAGTACTATGGCTACACCTTC. It specifies CASSLDVGQYYGYTF.

This clone was found a few times. The rearrangement joins TRBV19 to TRBJ2-7, with TRBD2 matching over 8 bases. Trimming removed 5 bases from V and 3 bases from J; junction bases left unmatched: 6. Germline-derived CDR1 and CDR2 are LNHDA and SQIVND (reference sequence). This CDR3 is 14 amino acids long. CDR3 sequence reads: CASSVAGLNYEQYF. The CDR3 DNA reads TGTGCCAGTAGTGTAGCGGGACTGAACTACGAGCAGTACTTC. Looking up the rest from reference TRBV19 and TRBJ2-7 gives the full variable domain: DGGITQSPKYLFRKEGQNVTLSCEQNLNHDAMYWYRQDPGQGLRLIYYSQIVNDFQKGDIAEGYSVSREKKESFPLTVTSAQKNPTAFYLCASSVAGLNYEQYFGPGTRLTVT.

CDR3 sequence (DNA): TGTGCCAGCAGCTTGACTAGCGGGTACACCTACGAGCAGTACTTC. Amino acids: CASSLTSGYTYEQYF. The chain recombines TRBV11-2 with TRBJ2-7, with TRBD2 identical over 10 bases. The CDR3 is made up of 15 amino acids. V was clipped by 3 bases and J by 2 bases; unmatched bases: 4. Germline loops: CDR1 SGHAT, CDR2 FQNNGV.